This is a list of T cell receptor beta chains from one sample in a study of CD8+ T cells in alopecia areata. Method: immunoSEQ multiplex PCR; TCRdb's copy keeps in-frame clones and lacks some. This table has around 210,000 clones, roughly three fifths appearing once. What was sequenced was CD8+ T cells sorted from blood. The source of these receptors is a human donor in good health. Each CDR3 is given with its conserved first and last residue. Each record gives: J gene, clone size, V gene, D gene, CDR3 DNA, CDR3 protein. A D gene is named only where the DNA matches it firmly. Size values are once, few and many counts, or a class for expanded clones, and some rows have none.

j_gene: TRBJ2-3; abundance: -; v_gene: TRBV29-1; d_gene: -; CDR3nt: TGCAGCGTGCCCCGGGAAGCCACAGATACGCAGTATTTT; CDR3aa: CSVPREATDTQYF
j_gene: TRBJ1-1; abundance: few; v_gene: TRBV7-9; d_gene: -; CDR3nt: TGTGCCACCATCCCACGGGAAGAAGCTTTCTTT; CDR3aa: CATIPREEAFF
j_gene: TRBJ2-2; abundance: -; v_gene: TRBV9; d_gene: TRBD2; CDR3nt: TGTGCCAGCAGCGTAGCTAGCGGGGGGGCCGGCACCGGGGAGCTGTTTTTT; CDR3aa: CASSVASGGAGTGELFF
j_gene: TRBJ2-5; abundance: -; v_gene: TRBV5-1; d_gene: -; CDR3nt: TGCGCCAGCAGGGCTGCGGGGATACAAGAGACCCAGTACTTC; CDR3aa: CASRAAGIQETQYF
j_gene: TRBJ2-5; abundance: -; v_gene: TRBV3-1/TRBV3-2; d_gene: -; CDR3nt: TGTGCTACGGGGGAGACCCAGTACTTC; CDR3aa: CATGETQYF
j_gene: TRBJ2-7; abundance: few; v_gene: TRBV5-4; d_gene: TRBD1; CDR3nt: TGTGCCAGCCCAGGGGGTAGCTCCTACGAGCAGTACTTC; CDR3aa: CASPGGSSYEQYF
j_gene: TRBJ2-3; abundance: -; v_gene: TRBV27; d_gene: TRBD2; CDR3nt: TGTGCCAGCAGTGGGCGGGGACTAGCGGTGGCGCACATGGATACGCAGTATTTT; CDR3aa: CASSGRGLAVAHMDTQYF
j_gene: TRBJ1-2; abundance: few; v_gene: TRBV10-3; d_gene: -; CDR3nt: TGTGCCATCAGTGACGGGGGGGGCTACACCTTC; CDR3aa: CAISDGGGYTF
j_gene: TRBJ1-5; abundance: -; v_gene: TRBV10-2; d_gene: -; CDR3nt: TGCGCCAGCAGACAGGGTGGGGGGAATCAGCCCCAGCATTTT; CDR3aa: CASRQGGGNQPQHF
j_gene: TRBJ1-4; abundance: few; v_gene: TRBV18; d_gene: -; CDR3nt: TGTGCCAGCTCACAGGGGTCTTCAACTAATGAAAAACTGTTTTTT; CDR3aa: CASSQGSSTNEKLFF
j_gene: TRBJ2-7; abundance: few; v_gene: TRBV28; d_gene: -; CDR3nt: TGTGCCAGCAGTCCGCCCAGGGGGGGGTGGTACGAGCAGTACTTC; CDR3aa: CASSPPRGGWYEQYF
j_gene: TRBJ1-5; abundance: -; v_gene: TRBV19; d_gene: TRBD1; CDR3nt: TGTGCCAGTACCCGGGACAGAGTTGAGCTCTATAGCAATCAGCCCCAGCATTTT; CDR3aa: CASTRDRVELYSNQPQHF
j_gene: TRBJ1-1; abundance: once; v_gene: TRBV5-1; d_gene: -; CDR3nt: TGCGCCAGCACCTGGTCCGGGTTGAACACTGAAGCTTTCTTT; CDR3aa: CASTWSGLNTEAFF
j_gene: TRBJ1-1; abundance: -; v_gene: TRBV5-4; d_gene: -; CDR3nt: TGTGCCAGCAGCTTGGTAGGCAGGGGGAACACTGAAGCTTTCTTT; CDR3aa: CASSLVGRGNTEAFF
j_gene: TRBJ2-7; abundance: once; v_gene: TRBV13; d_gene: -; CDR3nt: TGTGCCAGCAGCTTTAAGGGGTCCTACGAGCAGTACTTC; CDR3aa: CASSFKGSYEQYF
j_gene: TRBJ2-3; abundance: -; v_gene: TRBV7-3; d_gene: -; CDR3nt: TGTGCCAGCAGCCCCGGGCCTGCGGATACGCAGTATTTT; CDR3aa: CASSPGPADTQYF
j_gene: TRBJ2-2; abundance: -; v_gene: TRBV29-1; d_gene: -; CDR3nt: TGCAGCGTTGAGGCGGACGGGGAGCTGTTTTTT; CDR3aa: CSVEADGELFF
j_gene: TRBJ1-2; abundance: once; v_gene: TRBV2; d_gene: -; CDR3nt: TGTGCCACTCTCGATGGCTACACCTTC; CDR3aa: CATLDGYTF
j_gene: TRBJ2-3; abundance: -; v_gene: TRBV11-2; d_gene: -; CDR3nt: TGTGCCAGCAGCGCAGGGTGGGACACAGATACGCAGTATTTT; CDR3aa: CASSAGWDTDTQYF
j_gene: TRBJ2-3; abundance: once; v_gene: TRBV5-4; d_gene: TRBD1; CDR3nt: TGTGCCAGCAGCTTGGAGCCCCTTCCTGACAGGGGAGATACGCAGTATTTT; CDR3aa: CASSLEPLPDRGDTQYF
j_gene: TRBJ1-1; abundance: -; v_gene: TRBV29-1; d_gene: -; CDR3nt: TGCAGCGTTGAACCAAGAGGACGGACTGAAGCTTTCTTT; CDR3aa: CSVEPRGRTEAFF
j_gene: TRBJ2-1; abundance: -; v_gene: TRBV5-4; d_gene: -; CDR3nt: TGTGCCAGCAGCTTTGGGGTCGGCTCCTACAATGAGCAGTTCTTC; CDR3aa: CASSFGVGSYNEQFF
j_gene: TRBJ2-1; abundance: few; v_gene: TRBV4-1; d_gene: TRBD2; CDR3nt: TGCGCCAGCAGCCCGCCTACCGGGGGGAATGAGCAGTTCTTC; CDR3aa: CASSPPTGGNEQFF
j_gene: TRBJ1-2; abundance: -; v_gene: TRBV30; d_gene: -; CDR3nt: TGTGCCTGGAGTAGGGGCCCTCAAGGCTACACCTTC; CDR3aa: CAWSRGPQGYTF
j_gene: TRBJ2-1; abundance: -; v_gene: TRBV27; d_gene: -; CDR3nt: TGTGCCAGCAGACTATCAGGGCTTTCCTACAATGAGCAGTTCTTC; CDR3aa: CASRLSGLSYNEQFF
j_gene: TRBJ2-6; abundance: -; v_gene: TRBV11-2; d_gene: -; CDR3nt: TGTGCCAGCAGCCCTGCGTTCGGGGCCAACGTCCTGACTTTC; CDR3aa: CASSPAFGANVLTF